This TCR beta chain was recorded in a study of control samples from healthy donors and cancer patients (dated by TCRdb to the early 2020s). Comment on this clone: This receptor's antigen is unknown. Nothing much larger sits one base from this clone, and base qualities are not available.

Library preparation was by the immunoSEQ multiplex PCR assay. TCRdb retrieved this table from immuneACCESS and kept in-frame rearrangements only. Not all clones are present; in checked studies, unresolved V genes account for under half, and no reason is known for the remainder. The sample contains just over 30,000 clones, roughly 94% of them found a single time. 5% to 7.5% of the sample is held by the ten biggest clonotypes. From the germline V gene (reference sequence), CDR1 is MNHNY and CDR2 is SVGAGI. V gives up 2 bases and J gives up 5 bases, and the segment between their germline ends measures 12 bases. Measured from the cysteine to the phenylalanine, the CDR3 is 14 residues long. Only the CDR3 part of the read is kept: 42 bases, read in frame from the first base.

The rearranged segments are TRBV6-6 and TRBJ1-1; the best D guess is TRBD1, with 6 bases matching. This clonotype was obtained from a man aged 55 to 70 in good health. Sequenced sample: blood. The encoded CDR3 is CASSYLIRGTEAFF. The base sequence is TGTGCCAGCAGTTACCTGATTAGGGGGACTGAAGCTTTCTTT.